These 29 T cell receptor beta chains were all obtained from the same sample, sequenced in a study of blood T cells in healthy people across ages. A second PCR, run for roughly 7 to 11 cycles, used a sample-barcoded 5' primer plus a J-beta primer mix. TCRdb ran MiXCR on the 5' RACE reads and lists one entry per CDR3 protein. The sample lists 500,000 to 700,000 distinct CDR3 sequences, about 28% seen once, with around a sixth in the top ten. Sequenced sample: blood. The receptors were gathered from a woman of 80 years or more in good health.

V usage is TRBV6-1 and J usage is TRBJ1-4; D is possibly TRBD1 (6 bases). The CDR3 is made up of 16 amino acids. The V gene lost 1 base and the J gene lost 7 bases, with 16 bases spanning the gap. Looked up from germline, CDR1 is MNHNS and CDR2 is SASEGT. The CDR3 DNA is TGTGCCAGCAGTGAAGTCCAGGGGACGTGGACTGAAAAACTGTTTTTT. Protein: CASSEVQGTWTEKLFF.

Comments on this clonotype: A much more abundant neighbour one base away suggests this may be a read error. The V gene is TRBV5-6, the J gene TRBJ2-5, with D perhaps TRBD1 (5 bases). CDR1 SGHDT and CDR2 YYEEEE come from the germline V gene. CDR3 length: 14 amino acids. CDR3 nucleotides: TGTGCCAGCAGCAAGGGGCGGTACCAAGAGGCCCAGTACTTC. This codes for CASSKGRYQEAQYF.

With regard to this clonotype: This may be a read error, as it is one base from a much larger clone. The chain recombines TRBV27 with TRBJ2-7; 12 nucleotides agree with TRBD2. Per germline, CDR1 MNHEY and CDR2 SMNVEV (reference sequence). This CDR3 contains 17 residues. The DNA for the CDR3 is TGTGCCAGCAGTCTCAGACTAGCGGGGGACACGGCCTATGAGCAGTACTTC. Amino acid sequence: CASSLRLAGDTAYEQYF.

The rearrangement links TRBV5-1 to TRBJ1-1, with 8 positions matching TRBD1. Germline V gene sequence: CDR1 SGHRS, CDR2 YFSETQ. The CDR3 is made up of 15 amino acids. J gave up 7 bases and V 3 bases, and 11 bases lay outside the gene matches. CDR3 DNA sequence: TGCGCCAGCAGCTGGCTTACAGGGGGAAAGGATGAAGCTTTCTTT. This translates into CASSWLTGGKDEAFF.

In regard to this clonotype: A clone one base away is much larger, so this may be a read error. CDR3 nucleotides: TGCGCCAGCAGCTTTGACGGGACAGGGGTCGCTGAGCAGTACTTC. As protein: CASSFDGTGVAEQYF. J is TRBJ2-5 and V is TRBV5-1; 10 bases match TRBD1. In germline, CDR1 is SGHRS, CDR2 YFSETQ. V lost 2 bases to trimming and J lost 11 bases; unmatched junction nucleotides: 12. The CDR3 consists of 15 residues.

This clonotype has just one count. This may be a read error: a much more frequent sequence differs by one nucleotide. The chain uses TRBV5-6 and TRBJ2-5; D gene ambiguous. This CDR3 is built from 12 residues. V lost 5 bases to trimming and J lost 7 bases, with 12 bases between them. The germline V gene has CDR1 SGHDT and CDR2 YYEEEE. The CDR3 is CASRSFSGTQYF. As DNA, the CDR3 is TGTGCCAGCAGAAGCTTCTCAGGGACCCAGTACTTC.

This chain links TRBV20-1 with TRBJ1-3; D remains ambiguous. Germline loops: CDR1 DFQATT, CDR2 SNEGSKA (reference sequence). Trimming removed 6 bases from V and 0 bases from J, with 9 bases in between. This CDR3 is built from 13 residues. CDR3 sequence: CSAPRSSGNTIYF. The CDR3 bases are TGCAGTGCGCCGCGGAGCTCTGGAAACACCATATATTTT.

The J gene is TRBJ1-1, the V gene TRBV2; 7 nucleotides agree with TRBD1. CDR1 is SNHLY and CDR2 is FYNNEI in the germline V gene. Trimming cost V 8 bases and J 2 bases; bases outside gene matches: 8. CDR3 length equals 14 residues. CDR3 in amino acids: CASARTGPNTEAFF. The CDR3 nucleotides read TGTGCCAGCGCTCGGACAGGACCTAACACTGAAGCTTTCTTT. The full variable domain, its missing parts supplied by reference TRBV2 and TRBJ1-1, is EPEVTQTPSHQVTQMGQEVILRCVPISNHLYFYWYRQILGQKVEFLVSFYNNEISEKSEIFDDQFSVERPDGSNFTLKIRSTKLEDSAMYFCASARTGPNTEAFFGQGTRLTVV.

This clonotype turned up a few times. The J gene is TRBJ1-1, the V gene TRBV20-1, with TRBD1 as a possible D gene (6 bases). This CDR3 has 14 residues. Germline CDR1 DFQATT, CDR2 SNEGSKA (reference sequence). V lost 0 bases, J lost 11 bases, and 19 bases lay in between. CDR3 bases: TGCAGTGCTAGAGATGCCCTAACAGGGCCAGTTGCTTTCTTT. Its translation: CSARDALTGPVAFF.

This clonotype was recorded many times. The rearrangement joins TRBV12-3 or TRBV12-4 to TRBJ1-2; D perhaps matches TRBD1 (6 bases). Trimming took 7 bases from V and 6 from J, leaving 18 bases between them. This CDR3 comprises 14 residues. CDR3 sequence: CASNPTGGSDGYTF. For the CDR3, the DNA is TGTGCCAGCAACCCAACTGGGGGCAGTGATGGCTACACCTTC.

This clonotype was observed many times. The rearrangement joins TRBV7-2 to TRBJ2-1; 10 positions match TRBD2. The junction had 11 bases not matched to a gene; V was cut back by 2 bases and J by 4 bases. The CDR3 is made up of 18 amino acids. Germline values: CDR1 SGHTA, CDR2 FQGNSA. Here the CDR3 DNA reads TGTGCCAGCAGCTTACCTAAAAAGCGGGGGGGCCGATACAATGAGCAGTTCTTC. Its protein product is CASSLPKKRGGRYNEQFF.

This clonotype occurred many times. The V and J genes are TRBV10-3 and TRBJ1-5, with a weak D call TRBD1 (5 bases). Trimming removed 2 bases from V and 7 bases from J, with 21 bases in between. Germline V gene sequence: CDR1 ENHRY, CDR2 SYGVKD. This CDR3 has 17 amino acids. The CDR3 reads CAISELGRGARDQPQHF. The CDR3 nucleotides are TGTGCCATCAGTGAGCTCGGACGAGGAGCAAGGGACCAGCCCCAGCATTTT.

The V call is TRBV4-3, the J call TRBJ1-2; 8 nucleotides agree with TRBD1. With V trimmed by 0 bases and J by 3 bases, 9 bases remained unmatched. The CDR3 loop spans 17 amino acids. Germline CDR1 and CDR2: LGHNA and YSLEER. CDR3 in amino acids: CASSQEWQGQGHYGYTF. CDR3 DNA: TGCGCCAGCAGCCAAGAATGGCAAGGACAGGGTCACTATGGCTACACCTTC.

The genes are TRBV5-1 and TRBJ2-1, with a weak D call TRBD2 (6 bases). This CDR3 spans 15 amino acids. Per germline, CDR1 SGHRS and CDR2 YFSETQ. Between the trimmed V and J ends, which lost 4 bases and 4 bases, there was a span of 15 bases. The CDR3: CASSPLPGLYNEQFF. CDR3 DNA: TGCGCCAGCAGCCCTTTGCCGGGACTGTACAATGAGCAGTTCTTC. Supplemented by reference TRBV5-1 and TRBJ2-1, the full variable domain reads KAGVTQTPRYLIKTRGQQVTLSCSPISGHRSVSWYQQTPGQGLQFLFEYFSETQRNKGNFPGRFSGRQFSNSRSEMNVSTLELGDSALYLCASSPLPGLYNEQFFGPGTRLTVL.

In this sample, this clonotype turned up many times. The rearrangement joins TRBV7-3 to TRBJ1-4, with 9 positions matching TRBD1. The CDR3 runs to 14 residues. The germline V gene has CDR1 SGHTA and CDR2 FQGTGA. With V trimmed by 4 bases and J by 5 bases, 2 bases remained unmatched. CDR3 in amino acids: CASSSTGGNEKLFF. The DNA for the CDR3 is TGTGCCAGCAGCTCTACAGGGGGCAATGAAAAACTGTTTTTT.

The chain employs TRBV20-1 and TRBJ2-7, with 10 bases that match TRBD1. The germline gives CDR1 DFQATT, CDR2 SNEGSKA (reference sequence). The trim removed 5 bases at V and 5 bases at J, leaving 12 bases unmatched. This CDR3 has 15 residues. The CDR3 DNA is TGCAGTGCTGGGAACCCCGGGACAGGGGAAGACGAGCAGTACTTC. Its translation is CSAGNPGTGEDEQYF.

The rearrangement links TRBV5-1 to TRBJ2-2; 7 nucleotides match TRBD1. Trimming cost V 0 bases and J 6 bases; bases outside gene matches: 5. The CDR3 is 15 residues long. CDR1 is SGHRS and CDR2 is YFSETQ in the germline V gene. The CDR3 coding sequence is TGCGCCAGCAGCTTGGAAACAGGGGCTCCCGGGGAGCTGTTTTTT. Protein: CASSLETGAPGELFF.

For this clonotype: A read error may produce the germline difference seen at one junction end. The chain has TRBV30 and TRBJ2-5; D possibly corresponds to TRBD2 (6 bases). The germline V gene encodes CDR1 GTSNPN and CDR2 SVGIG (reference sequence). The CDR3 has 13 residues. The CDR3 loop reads CARSRTGGETQYF. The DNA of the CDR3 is TGTGCCAGGAGCCGCACCGGGGGAGAGACCCAGTACTTC.

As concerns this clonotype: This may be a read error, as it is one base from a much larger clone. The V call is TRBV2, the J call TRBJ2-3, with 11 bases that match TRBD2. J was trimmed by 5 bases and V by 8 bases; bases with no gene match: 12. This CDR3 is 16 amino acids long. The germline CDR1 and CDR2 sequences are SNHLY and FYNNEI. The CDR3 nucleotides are TGTGCCAGCGACCTGAGGGAACTAGCGGGGGAAGATACGCAGTATTTT. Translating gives CASDLRELAGEDTQYF.

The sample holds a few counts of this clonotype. DNA for the CDR3: TGTGCCAGTAGTCATAGCAATCAGCCCCAGCATTTT. Amino acid sequence: CASSHSNQPQHF. The V and J genes are TRBV19 and TRBJ1-5; D is uncertain. With 5 bases removed from V and 0 bases from J, the gap between germline ends came to 2 bases. This CDR3 comprises 12 residues. Germline V gene sequence: CDR1 LNHDA, CDR2 SQIVND (reference sequence).

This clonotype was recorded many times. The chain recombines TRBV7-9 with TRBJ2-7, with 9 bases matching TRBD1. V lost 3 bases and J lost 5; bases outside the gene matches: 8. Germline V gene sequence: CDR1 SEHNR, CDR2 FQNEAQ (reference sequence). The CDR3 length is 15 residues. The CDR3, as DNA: TGTGCCAGCAGCTTGCCCGGGACAGGGTTTGACGAGCAGTACTTC. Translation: CASSLPGTGFDEQYF. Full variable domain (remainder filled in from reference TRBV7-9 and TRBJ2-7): DTGVSQNPRHKITKRGQNVTFRCDPISEHNRLYWYRQTLGQGPEFLTYFQNEAQLEKSRLLSDRFSAERPKGSFSTLEIQRTEQGDSAMYLCASSLPGTGFDEQYFGPGTRLTVT.

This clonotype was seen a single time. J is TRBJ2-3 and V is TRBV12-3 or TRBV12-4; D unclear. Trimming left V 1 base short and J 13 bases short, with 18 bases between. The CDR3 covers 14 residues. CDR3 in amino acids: CASSLGVRTDVEYF. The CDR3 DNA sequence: TGTGCCAGCAGTTTAGGAGTGCGAACAGATGTGGAGTATTTT.

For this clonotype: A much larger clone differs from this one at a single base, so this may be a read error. CDR3 amino acids: CASSRRLFARDTDTQYF. CDR3 coding DNA: TGTGCCAGCAGCCGGCGACTATTTGCGAGGGACACAGATACGCAGTATTTT. The V and J genes are TRBV14 and TRBJ2-3; TRBD2 is a possible D gene (5 bases). The CDR3 extends over 17 amino acids. V was shortened by 4 bases and J by 2 bases, with 19 bases between the two germline ends. Germline CDR1 reads SGHDN; CDR2 reads FVKESK. The entire variable domain, with the rest obtained from reference TRBV14 and TRBJ2-3, is as follows: EAGVTQFPSHSVIEKGQTVTLRCDPISGHDNLYWYRRVMGKEIKFLLHFVKESKQDESGMPNNRFLAERTGGTYSTLKVQPAELEDSGVYFCASSRRLFARDTDTQYFGPGTRLTVL.

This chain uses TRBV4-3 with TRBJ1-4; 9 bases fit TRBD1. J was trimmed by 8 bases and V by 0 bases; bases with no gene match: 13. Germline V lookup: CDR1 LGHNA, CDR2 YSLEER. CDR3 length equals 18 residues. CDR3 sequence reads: CASSQDGTGRRGGEKLFF. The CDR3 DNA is TGCGCCAGCAGCCAAGATGGGACAGGGAGACGAGGAGGCGAAAAACTGTTTTTT.

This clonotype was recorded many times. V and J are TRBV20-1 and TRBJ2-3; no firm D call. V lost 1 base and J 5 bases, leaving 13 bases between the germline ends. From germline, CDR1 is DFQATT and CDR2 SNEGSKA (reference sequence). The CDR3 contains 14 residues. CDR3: CSARGPPGRDTQYF. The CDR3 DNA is TGCAGTGCTAGAGGACCCCCGGGTAGAGATACGCAGTATTTT.

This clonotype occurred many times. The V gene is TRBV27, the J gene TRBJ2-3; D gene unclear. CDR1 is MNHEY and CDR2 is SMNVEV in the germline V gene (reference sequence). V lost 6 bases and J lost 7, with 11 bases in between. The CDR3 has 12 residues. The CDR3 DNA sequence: TGTGCCAGCAGGCCAGACGTTCATACGCAGTATTTT. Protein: CASRPDVHTQYF.

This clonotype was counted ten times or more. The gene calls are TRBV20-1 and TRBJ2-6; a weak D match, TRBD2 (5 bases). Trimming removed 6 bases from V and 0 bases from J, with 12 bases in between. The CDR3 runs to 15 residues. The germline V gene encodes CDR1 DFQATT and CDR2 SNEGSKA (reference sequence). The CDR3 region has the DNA TGCAGTGCAAGTCCGGGGAGCTCTGGGGCCAACGTCCTGACTTTC. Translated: CSASPGSSGANVLTF.

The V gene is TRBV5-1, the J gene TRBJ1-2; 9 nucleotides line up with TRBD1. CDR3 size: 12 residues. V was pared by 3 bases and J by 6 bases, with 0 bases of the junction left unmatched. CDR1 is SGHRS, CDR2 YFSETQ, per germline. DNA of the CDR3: TGCGCCAGCAGCTGGGACAGGGATGGCTACACCTTC. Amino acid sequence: CASSWDRDGYTF.

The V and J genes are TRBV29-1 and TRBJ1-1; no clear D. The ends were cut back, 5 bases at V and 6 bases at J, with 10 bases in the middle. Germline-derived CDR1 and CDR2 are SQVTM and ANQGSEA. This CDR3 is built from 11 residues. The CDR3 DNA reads TGCAGCGTTCCTCATCGCGCTGAAGCTTTCTTT. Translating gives CSVPHRAEAFF. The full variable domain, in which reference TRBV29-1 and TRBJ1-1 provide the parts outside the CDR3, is SAVISQKPSRDICQRGTSLTIQCQVDSQVTMMFWYRQQPGQSLTLIATANQGSEATYESGFVIDKFPISRPNLTFSTLTVSNMSPEDSSIYLCSVPHRAEAFFGQGTRLTVV.